This T cell receptor (beta chain) was documented in a study of response to subunit inactivated influenza vaccine. MiXCR was run by TCRdb on the RT-PCR reads, yielding one entry per CDR3 protein. Seen here are 600,000 to 850,000 distinct CDR3 sequences, around 15% observed once, and the top ten hold roughly 7.2%. Comments on this clonotype: Its specificity is unknown.

General study results and limits: Few additional T cells are recruited per seasonal influenza vaccination, authors suggested.

The CDR3 is made up of 16 amino acids. Trimming left V 4 bases short and J 2 bases short, with 15 bases between. Germline lookup yields CDR1 LGHDT and CDR2 YNNKEL (reference sequence). V is TRBV3-1 and J is TRBJ2-1, with a possible D match to TRBD2 (6 bases). This material consisted of PBMCs from blood, taken about 14 days before vaccination. The receptor comes from a man aged 50 to 59 who received an inactivated influenza vaccine. CDR3 sequence: CASSLLARGPYNEQFF. CDR3 coding DNA: TGTGCCAGCAGCCTCCTCGCGCGGGGCCCCTACAATGAGCAGTTCTTC.